This paragraph covers one T cell receptor (beta chain) sequence. Its antigen remains unidentified. This sample was included in a study of T cells in tuberculosis. Broader study findings: Active tuberculosis TCR-alpha repertoires lay closer to GMM-specific TCRs than IGRA-negative controls, suggesting clonal expansion.

Some clones are missing from TCRdb's copy, which holds only in-frame ones; the method was immunoSEQ multiplex PCR. The sample gives 25,000 to 40,000 clones, around 90% of which show up once; 7.7% is in the top ten. This TCR derives from a donor aged 10-35 years with latent tuberculosis or without tuberculosis infection. Some clones in this sample may be carry-over from other donors' samples. The sequenced sample was PBMCs.

CDR3 sequence reads: CASSPTVNEEPQHF. The CDR3 DNA follows: TGTGCCAGCAGCCCGACCGTAAATGAGGAGCCCCAGCATTTT. V and J are TRBV5-5 and TRBJ1-5; D remains ambiguous. V lost 4 bases to trimming and J lost 8 bases, with 16 bases between them. Per germline, CDR1 SGHKS and CDR2 YYEKEE (reference sequence). CDR3 length equals 14 residues.